The source of this T cell receptor beta chain is a study of T cells in narcolepsy (dated by TCRdb to 2017 to 2018). Context from the whole study: The study enrolled patients with narcolepsy type 1 or type 2 (NT1, NT2) together with healthy control donors. The study used TCR Vbeta sequencing to track clonotypes in blood and CSF while looking for autoreactive T cells in narcolepsy patients that target self-antigens of hypocretin neurons (hypocretin, TRIB2). Results and caveats for the whole study, not just this receptor: Plots comparing CSF and blood CD4+ T cell clonotypes from the same patient highlighted HCRT-specific and TRIB2-specific autoreactive clonotypes. Patients and controls had similar numbers of sequenced blood memory CD4+ clonotypes, with averages of about 39,494 in patients and 30,000 to 35,000 in controls. According to the report, autoreactive clonotypes were detected serially in the blood of the same patients and of different patients, but not in healthy controls. Some blood memory CD4+ repertoires from patients and controls contained no sequences matching autoreactive T cell clones.

For TCR Vbeta sequencing, memory CD4+ T cells were sorted ex vivo from the peripheral blood of both healthy controls and narcolepsy patients. This clone was seen a single time. What this receptor recognizes is not known. No base qualities exist here, and no much larger clone lies one base off it. The CDR3 spans 16 residues, from the cysteine through the phenylalanine. Only the CDR3 region is kept as DNA, spanning 48 bases read in frame from base 1. As encoded in the germline V gene, CDR1 is SGHTA while CDR2 is FQGTGA. The trim is 1 base for V and 4 bases for J, with a gap of 13 bases between the germline ends. Libraries came from the immunoSEQ multiplex PCR assay. In its TCRdb copy, this immuneACCESS table keeps in-frame sequences only and misses some clones. Where compared with another copy, unresolved V genes explain less than half of these, and the others have no known cause. The sample yields 31,000 or so clones; around 90% were counted once. In total, the top ten clones hold more than 0.95% of the sample.

Sequences were obtained from CD45RA- memory CD4+ T cells from PBMCs. Read against the paper, the sample's cell subset or site label means: memory T cells sorted ex vivo from peripheral blood. This clonotype originated in a human donor with narcolepsy. The chain links TRBV7-3 with TRBJ2-2; possibly the D gene is TRBD1, per 6 matching bases. The CDR3 sequence is CASSLRGRGSTGELFF. The sequenced DNA is TGTGCCAGCAGCTTAAGGGGCAGGGGAAGCACCGGGGAGCTGTTTTTT.